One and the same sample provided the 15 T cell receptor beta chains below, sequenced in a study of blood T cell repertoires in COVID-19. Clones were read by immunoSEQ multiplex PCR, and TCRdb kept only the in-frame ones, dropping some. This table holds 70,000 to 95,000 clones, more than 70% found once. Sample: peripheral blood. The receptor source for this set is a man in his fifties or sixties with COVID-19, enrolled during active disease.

Written as DNA, the CDR3 is TGTGCCAGCAGTAGCAGGACAGGTCTCTACAATGAGCAGTTCTTC. Protein sequence: CASSSRTGLYNEQFF. This chain links TRBV28 with TRBJ2-1, with 7 positions matching TRBD1. CDR1 MDHEN and CDR2 SYDVKM come from the germline V gene. The CDR3 loop spans 15 amino acids. Germline trimming cut 5 bases from V and 3 bases from J; bases unmatched to any gene: 7.

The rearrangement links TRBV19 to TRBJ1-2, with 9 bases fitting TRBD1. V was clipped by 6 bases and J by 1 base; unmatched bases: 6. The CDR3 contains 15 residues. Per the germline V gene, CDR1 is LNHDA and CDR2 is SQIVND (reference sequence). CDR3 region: CASSPQGANNYGYTF. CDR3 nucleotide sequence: TGTGCCAGTAGCCCACAGGGGGCTAATAACTATGGCTACACCTTC.

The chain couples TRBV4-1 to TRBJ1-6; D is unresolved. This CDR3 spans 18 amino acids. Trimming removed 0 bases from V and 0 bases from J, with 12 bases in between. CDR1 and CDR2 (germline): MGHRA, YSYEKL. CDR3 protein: CASSQEGVEISYNSPLHF. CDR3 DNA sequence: TGCGCCAGCAGCCAAGAAGGAGTGGAAATCTCCTATAATTCACCCCTCCACTTT.

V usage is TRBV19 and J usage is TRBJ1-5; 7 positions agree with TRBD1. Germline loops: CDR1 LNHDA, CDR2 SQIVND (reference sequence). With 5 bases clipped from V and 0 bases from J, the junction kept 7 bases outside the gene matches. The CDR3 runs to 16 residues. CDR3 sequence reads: CASSPLGQYSNQPQHF. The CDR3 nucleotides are TGTGCCAGTAGTCCACTGGGACAGTATAGCAATCAGCCCCAGCATTTT.

CDR3 residues: CATSRGGTGVRGYTF. DNA for the CDR3: TGTGCCACCAGCAGAGGCGGGACAGGGGTCCGAGGCTACACCTTC. The chain recombines TRBV15 with TRBJ1-2, with 10 bases fitting TRBD1. Germline V gene sequence: CDR1 LNHNV, CDR2 YYDKDF (reference sequence). This CDR3 is 15 amino acids long. J lost 8 bases, V lost 1 base, and 7 bases had no gene match.

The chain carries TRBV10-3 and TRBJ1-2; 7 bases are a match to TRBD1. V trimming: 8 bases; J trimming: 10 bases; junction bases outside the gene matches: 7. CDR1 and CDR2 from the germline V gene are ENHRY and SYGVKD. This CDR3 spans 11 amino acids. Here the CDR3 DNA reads TGTGCCATCGGGGACAGCCCTGACTACACCTTC. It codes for CAIGDSPDYTF.

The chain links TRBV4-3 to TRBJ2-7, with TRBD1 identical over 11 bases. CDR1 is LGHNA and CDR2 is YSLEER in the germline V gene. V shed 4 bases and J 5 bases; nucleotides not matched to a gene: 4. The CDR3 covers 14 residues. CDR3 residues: CASSPDRGQDEQYF. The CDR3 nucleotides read TGCGCCAGCAGCCCGGACAGGGGGCAGGACGAGCAGTACTTC.

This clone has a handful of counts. CDR3 region: CASSKGLMTYGYTF. CDR3 DNA: TGTGCCAGCAGCAAAGGACTGATGACTTATGGCTACACCTTC. This chain connects TRBV5-6 to TRBJ1-2; D unresolved. CDR1 and CDR2 from the germline V gene are SGHDT and YYEEEE. Deletions cut 4 bases from V and 5 bases from J, with 15 bases between. This CDR3 region has 14 residues.

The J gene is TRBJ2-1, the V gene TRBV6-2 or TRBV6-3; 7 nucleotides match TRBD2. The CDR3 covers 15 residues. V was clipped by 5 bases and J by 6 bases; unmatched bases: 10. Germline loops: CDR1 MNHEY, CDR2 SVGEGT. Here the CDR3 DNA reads TGTGCCAGCAGTACCGGGACTACCGCTCTCAATGAGCAGTTCTTC. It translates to CASSTGTTALNEQFF.

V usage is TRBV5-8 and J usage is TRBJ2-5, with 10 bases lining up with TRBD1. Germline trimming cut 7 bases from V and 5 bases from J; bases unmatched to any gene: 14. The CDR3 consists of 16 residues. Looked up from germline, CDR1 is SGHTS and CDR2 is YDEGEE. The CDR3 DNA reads TGTGCCAGCGCTCTTGGAGAGACAGGGGGCTTTGAGACCCAGTACTTC. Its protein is CASALGETGGFETQYF.

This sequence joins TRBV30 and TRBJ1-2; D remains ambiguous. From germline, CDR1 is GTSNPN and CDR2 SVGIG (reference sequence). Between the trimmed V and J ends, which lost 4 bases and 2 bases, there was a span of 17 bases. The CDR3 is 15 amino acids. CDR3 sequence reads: CAWTPGHRENYGYTF. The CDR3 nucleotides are TGTGCCTGGACTCCGGGCCACCGGGAAAACTATGGCTACACCTTC.

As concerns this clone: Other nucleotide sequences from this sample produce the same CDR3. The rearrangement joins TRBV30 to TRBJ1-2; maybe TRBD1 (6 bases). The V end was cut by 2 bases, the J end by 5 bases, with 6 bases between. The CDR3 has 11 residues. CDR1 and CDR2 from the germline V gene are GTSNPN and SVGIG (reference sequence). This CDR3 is CAWSRGYGYTF. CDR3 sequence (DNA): TGTGCCTGGAGTAGGGGGTATGGCTACACCTTC.

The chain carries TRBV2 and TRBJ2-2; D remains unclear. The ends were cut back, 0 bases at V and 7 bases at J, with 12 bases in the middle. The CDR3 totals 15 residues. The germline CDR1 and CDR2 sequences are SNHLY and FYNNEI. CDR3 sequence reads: CASSEARSAHGELFF. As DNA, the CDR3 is TGTGCCAGCAGTGAAGCGCGCAGCGCCCACGGGGAGCTGTTTTTT.

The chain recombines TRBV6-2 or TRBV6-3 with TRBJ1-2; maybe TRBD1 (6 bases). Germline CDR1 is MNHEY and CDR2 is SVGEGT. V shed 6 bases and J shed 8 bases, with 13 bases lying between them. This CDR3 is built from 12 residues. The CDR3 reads CASSRTASGYTF. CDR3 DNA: TGTGCCAGCAGCAGGACAGCATCCGGCTACACCTTC.

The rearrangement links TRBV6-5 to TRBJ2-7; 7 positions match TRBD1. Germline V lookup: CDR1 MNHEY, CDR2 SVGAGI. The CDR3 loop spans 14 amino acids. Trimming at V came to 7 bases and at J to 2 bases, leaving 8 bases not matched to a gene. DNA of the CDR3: TGTGCCAGCATGGTCCAGGGGGTGGCCTACGAGCAGTACTTC. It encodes CASMVQGVAYEQYF.